Presented here are 24 T cell receptor beta chains from one specimen sequenced in a study of blood T cell repertoires in COVID-19. The table came from immunoSEQ multiplex PCR; TCRdb's copy has only in-frame clones and leaves some out. The sample includes around 200,000 clones, more than 80% seen only once; the top ten take approximately 7.3%. The sample was peripheral blood. These receptors all stem from a human donor in a cohort sampled during active COVID-19.

The chain employs TRBV9 and TRBJ2-7, with 13 bases that match TRBD2. The CDR3 sequence is 19 residues long. The J segment lost 2 bases and the V segment lost 2 bases, leaving 13 bases of the junction unmatched. CDR1 and CDR2 (germline): SGDLS, YYNGEE. The CDR3 nucleotides read TGTGCCAGCAGCGTCCCGACAGGGACTAGCGGGGACCTCCCCTACGAGCAGTACTTC. Translation gives CASSVPTGTSGDLPYEQYF.

This chain connects TRBV7-8 to TRBJ1-4, with 9 bases that match TRBD1. This CDR3 contains 16 residues. Germline assignment: CDR1 SGHVS and CDR2 FQNEAQ. V gave up 1 base and J gave up 8 bases; unmatched junction bases: 8. The CDR3 loop is CASSLEWGTGLEKLFF. The CDR3 coding sequence is TGTGCCAGCAGCTTAGAGTGGGGGACAGGGCTAGAAAAACTGTTTTTT.

The chain has TRBV2 and TRBJ2-3, with TRBD2 matching over 13 bases. Trimming removed 1 base from V and 5 bases from J; junction bases left unmatched: 3. Germline-derived CDR1 and CDR2 are SNHLY and FYNNEI. CDR3 length: 16 residues. CDR3 in DNA: TGTGCCAGCAGTGAAGAGGGACTAGCGGGGAGAGATACGCAGTATTTT. It encodes CASSEEGLAGRDTQYF.

V gene TRBV29-1 combines with J gene TRBJ1-1, with D perhaps TRBD1 (6 bases). From germline, CDR1 is SQVTM and CDR2 ANQGSEA. This CDR3 has 12 residues. Deletions cut 7 bases from V and 1 base from J, with 10 bases between. CDR3 residues: CSATTGNTEAFF. In DNA, the CDR3 is TGCAGCGCTACGACAGGGAACACTGAAGCTTTCTTT. Looking up the rest from reference TRBV29-1 and TRBJ1-1 gives the full variable domain: SAVISQKPSRDICQRGTSLTIQCQVDSQVTMMFWYRQQPGQSLTLIATANQGSEATYESGFVIDKFPISRPNLTFSTLTVSNMSPEDSSIYLCSATTGNTEAFFGQGTRLTVV.

Notes on this clone: Other DNA sequences from this sample encode an identical CDR3 as well. This chain connects TRBV19 to TRBJ1-1; 8 positions match TRBD1. J was trimmed by 5 bases and V by 5 bases; bases with no gene match: 4. Germline-derived CDR1 and CDR2 are LNHDA and SQIVND (reference sequence). This CDR3 is built from 13 residues. The CDR3 sequence: CASSPQGATEAFF. The DNA for the CDR3 is TGTGCCAGTAGTCCCCAGGGGGCTACTGAAGCTTTCTTT.

This clone came up once. The chain carries TRBV9 and TRBJ2-7; 7 positions match TRBD1. V shed 4 bases, J shed 2 bases, and the junction held 6 bases outside the gene matches. CDR1 is SGDLS and CDR2 is YYNGEE in the germline V gene. The CDR3 has 14 residues. In DNA, the CDR3 is TGTGCCAGCAGCATCCGGGACAGTCCCTACGAGCAGTACTTC. This codes for CASSIRDSPYEQYF.

The chain joins TRBV9 to TRBJ2-1; 7 bases are a match to TRBD2. V lost 3 bases to trimming and J lost 0 bases; unmatched junction nucleotides: 6. The CDR3 consists of 16 residues. Germline V gene data show CDR1 as SGDLS and CDR2 as YYNGEE. CDR3 loop: CASSGPGGGSYNEQFF. CDR3 bases: TGTGCCAGCAGCGGCCCGGGGGGTGGCTCCTACAATGAGCAGTTCTTC. Using reference TRBV9 and TRBJ2-1 for the parts outside the CDR3, the full variable domain is DSGVTQTPKHLITATGQRVTLRCSPRSGDLSVYWYQQSLDQGLQFLIQYYNGEERAKGNILERFSAQQFPDLHSELNLSSLELGDSALYFCASSGPGGGSYNEQFFGPGTRLTVL.

The chain recombines TRBV7-8 with TRBJ1-5; D remains ambiguous. This CDR3 has 16 residues. Germline V gene sequence: CDR1 SGHVS, CDR2 FQNEAQ. The V and J ends lost 5 bases and 4 bases respectively, with 18 bases between them. The chain's CDR3 is CASSPEGRQSNQPQHF. In DNA form, the CDR3 reads TGTGCCAGCAGCCCAGAGGGCAGACAATCTAATCAGCCCCAGCATTTT.

The rearrangement links TRBV4-1 to TRBJ1-4; D may be TRBD1 (6 bases). Trimming took off 10 bases at V and 0 bases at J, with 9 bases between the two ends. Germline CDR1 is MGHRA and CDR2 is YSYEKL. This CDR3 comprises 13 residues. CDR3: CATRTATNEKLFF. In DNA, the CDR3 is TGCGCCACGCGGACAGCAACTAATGAAAAACTGTTTTTT.

V gene TRBV9 combines with J gene TRBJ2-4; D gene ambiguous. Looked up from germline, CDR1 is SGDLS and CDR2 is YYNGEE. The CDR3 covers 13 residues. The V end was cut by 0 bases, the J end by 9 bases, with 10 bases between. DNA for the CDR3: TGTGCCAGCAGCGTAGTAGCTGGCGGCATTCAGTACTTC. Translation: CASSVVAGGIQYF.

The chain links TRBV5-5 to TRBJ1-2, with 7 bases matching TRBD1. V was pared by 4 bases and J by 3 bases, with 6 bases of the junction left unmatched. Germline-derived CDR1 and CDR2 are SGHKS and YYEKEE (reference sequence). CDR3 length: 14 residues. CDR3 coding DNA: TGTGCCAGCAGCAAAAACAGGGGAGACTATGGCTACACCTTC. Its protein product is CASSKNRGDYGYTF.

The V call is TRBV5-5, the J call TRBJ2-7; 8 nucleotides align to TRBD1. V lost 1 base and J lost 9; bases outside the gene matches: 15. The CDR3 spans 16 residues. CDR1 is SGHKS, CDR2 YYEKEE, per germline (reference sequence). In DNA form, the CDR3 reads TGTGCCAGCAGCTTGTCAGGGGGCGCGTCACTTATAGGGCAGTACTTC. This gives the protein CASSLSGGASLIGQYF.

The rearrangement links TRBV27 to TRBJ1-3; 8 bases align to TRBD1. The CDR3 is 17 residues long. V gave up 3 bases and J gave up 2 bases; unmatched junction bases: 9. The germline CDR1 and CDR2 sequences are MNHEY and SMNVEV (reference sequence). This CDR3 reads CASSLGHPGGAGNTIYF. CDR3 coding DNA: TGTGCCAGCAGTTTGGGCCACCCAGGGGGCGCTGGAAACACCATATATTTT.

This chain connects TRBV15 to TRBJ2-3; a possible D gene is TRBD1 (6 bases). The CDR3 is 16 residues long. Trimming cost V 0 bases and J 1 base, with 11 bases left between them. Germline V gene data show CDR1 as LNHNV and CDR2 as YYDKDF (reference sequence). For the CDR3, the DNA is TGTGCCACCAGCAGAGATTCAGGGGAGCGCACAGATACGCAGTATTTT. This gives the protein CATSRDSGERTDTQYF.

This rearrangement joins TRBV18 to TRBJ1-2, with 7 bases aligning to TRBD1. The CDR3 contains 14 residues. Looked up from germline, CDR1 is KGHSH and CDR2 is LQKENI. The J segment lost 6 bases and the V segment lost 3 bases, leaving 7 bases of the junction unmatched. Written as DNA, the CDR3 is TGTGCCAGCTCACCCCTGGAGGGGGCGCATGGCTACACCTTC. Amino acids: CASSPLEGAHGYTF.

The rearrangement uses TRBV30 and TRBJ1-2; weak D call: TRBD1 (5 bases). Trimming took off 2 bases at V and 3 bases at J, with 13 bases between the two ends. The CDR3 loop spans 14 amino acids. Germline values: CDR1 GTSNPN, CDR2 SVGIG (reference sequence). CDR3 sequence reads: CAWSISWGDYGYTF. CDR3 sequence (DNA): TGTGCCTGGAGTATATCGTGGGGGGACTATGGCTACACCTTC.

Notes on this clone: Additional DNA sequences in this sample encode the identical CDR3. V is TRBV19 and J is TRBJ1-1; D call uncertain. V gave up 11 bases and J gave up 1 base, with 8 bases separating them. The CDR3 runs to 11 residues. The germline gives CDR1 LNHDA, CDR2 SQIVND (reference sequence). The CDR3 sequence is CASNTNTEAFF. DNA of the CDR3: TGTGCCTCGAACACGAACACTGAAGCTTTCTTT.

The J gene is TRBJ2-3, the V gene TRBV3-1 (or the pseudogene TRBV3-2); TRBD2 might be the D (6 bases). The CDR3 runs to 14 residues. Germline-derived CDR1 and CDR2 are LGHDT and YNNKEL (reference sequence). The germline V and J ends were trimmed by 4 bases and 5 bases, with 13 bases remaining between them. This CDR3 reads CASSPRLDRDTQYF. CDR3 coding DNA: TGTGCCAGCAGCCCCCGACTAGACAGAGATACGCAGTATTTT.

This sequence joins TRBV27 and TRBJ2-7; TRBD1 matches at 10 bases. V lost 6 bases, J lost 9 bases, and 20 bases stayed unmatched. Germline V CDR1 and CDR2: MNHEY, SMNVEV (reference sequence). The CDR3 is 17 amino acids. DNA of the CDR3: TGTGCCAGCAGCCCCCTCTCGACCGGGACAGGGGCGACGGGGCAGTACTTC. Its protein is CASSPLSTGTGATGQYF.

As for this clone: The identical CDR3 is also encoded by other nucleotide sequences in the sample. The chain uses TRBV6-5 and TRBJ1-1; weak D call: TRBD1 (6 bases). V was clipped by 0 bases and J by 2 bases, with 7 bases between them. The CDR3 length is 14 residues. From germline, CDR1 is MNHEY and CDR2 SVGAGI. The CDR3 region has the DNA TGTGCCAGCAGTTACTCTGGGGGCAACACTGAAGCTTTCTTT. It codes for CASSYSGGNTEAFF.

The CDR3 loop reads CASSLDRNTEAFF. CDR3 nucleotides: TGTGCCAGCAGCCTCGACAGGAACACTGAAGCTTTCTTT. The chain links TRBV11-3 to TRBJ1-1, with D possibly matching TRBD1 (5 bases). The V and J ends lost 5 bases and 1 base respectively, with 8 bases between them. Germline values: CDR1 SGHNT, CDR2 YENEEA. CDR3 length equals 13 residues.

J is TRBJ1-1 and V is TRBV19, with TRBD1 as a possible D gene (5 bases). The CDR3 is 11 amino acids. The V gene's germline CDR1 is LNHDA and CDR2 SQIVND (reference sequence). With 8 bases removed from V and 4 bases from J, the gap between germline ends came to 8 bases. The CDR3 DNA follows: TGTGCCAGTGGGGACTTCACTGAAGCTTTCTTT. The encoded protein is CASGDFTEAFF.

The CDR3, as DNA: TGTGCCAGCAGCGTACAGGGGACTGAAGCGGCCTTTTACGAGCAGTACTTC. This gives the protein CASSVQGTEAAFYEQYF. This sequence joins TRBV11-2 and TRBJ2-7; D possibly corresponds to TRBD1 (7 bases). Germline CDR1 and CDR2: SGHAT and FQNNGV. V lost 5 bases and J 4 bases, leaving 24 bases between the germline ends. The length of the CDR3 is 17 residues.

The chain links TRBV19 to TRBJ2-2; 7 bases agree with TRBD1. The CDR3 runs to 15 residues. The germline gives CDR1 LNHDA, CDR2 SQIVND (reference sequence). The junction had 4 bases not matched to a gene; V was cut back by 6 bases and J by 0 bases. The CDR3 coding sequence is TGTGCCAGTAGAACCGACAGGGCGAACACCGGGGAGCTGTTTTTT. It yields the protein CASRTDRANTGELFF.